A single sample is the source of the 29 T cell receptor beta chains below, sequenced in a study of CD8 T cells in ankylosing spondylitis. TCRdb re-analysed the 5' RACE reads in MiXCR, keeping a single row per CDR3 protein. This sample carries about 260,000 distinct CDR3 sequences, approximately 24% of them seen once, and the ten largest clones take 0.61%. Sequenced material: blood, either unsorted or a sorted T cell fraction (not recorded which). The receptors derive from a male donor with ankylosing spondylitis or in good health (not recorded which).

The V and J genes are TRBV20-1 and TRBJ2-4; 8 bases are a match to TRBD2. Germline CDR1 is DFQATT and CDR2 is SNEGSKA (reference sequence). V shed 5 bases and J 9 bases; nucleotides not matched to a gene: 9. The CDR3 is 13 residues long. Written as DNA, the CDR3 is TGCAGTGCTGACCCGGGACTAGTTACCATTCAGTACTTC. Translated: CSADPGLVTIQYF.

This clonotype was seen ten or more times. The V and J genes are TRBV20-1 and TRBJ1-1; the D gene is possibly TRBD1 (6 bases). Germline assignment: CDR1 DFQATT and CDR2 SNEGSKA (reference sequence). The CDR3 consists of 13 residues. V lost 2 bases and J 4 bases, leaving 11 bases between the germline ends. DNA of the CDR3: TGCAGTGCTAGACCCCGACAGGTCACTGAAGCTTTCTTT. This translates into CSARPRQVTEAFF.

This chain connects TRBV20-1 to TRBJ2-7, with TRBD1 identical over 7 bases. CDR3 size: 14 residues. CDR1 and CDR2 (germline): DFQATT, SNEGSKA (reference sequence). The trim removed 0 bases at V and 3 bases at J, leaving 5 bases unmatched. CDR3 coding DNA: TGCAGTGCTAGAGAAGGGGGCCAGCACTACGAGCAGTACTTC. This sequence encodes CSAREGGQHYEQYF.

This clonotype was found many times. The rearrangement joins TRBV12-3 or TRBV12-4 to TRBJ1-5; D call uncertain. Trimming pared 6 bases from V and 3 bases from J, leaving 6 bases between. This CDR3 contains 12 residues. Here the CDR3 DNA reads TGTGCCAGCAGCTCCATCAATCAGCCCCAGCATTTT. As protein: CASSSINQPQHF.

The chain recombines TRBV12-3 or TRBV12-4 with TRBJ1-1, with TRBD1 as a possible D gene (5 bases). The CDR3 spans 15 residues. V was trimmed by 5 bases and J by 4 bases, leaving 17 bases between them. The CDR3 protein is CASSHQGTLGTEAFF. The CDR3 DNA follows: TGTGCCAGCAGTCATCAGGGAACCCTGGGCACTGAAGCTTTCTTT.

This clonotype was counted ten times or more. The CDR3 nucleotides are TGTGCCAGCAGTTCTCTGACAGGGGACTACGAGCAGTACTTC. Its translation is CASSSLTGDYEQYF. This rearrangement joins TRBV27 to TRBJ2-7, with 8 positions matching TRBD1. This CDR3 region has 14 residues. V was pared by 4 bases and J by 3 bases, with 5 bases of the junction left unmatched. Germline-derived CDR1 and CDR2 are MNHEY and SMNVEV (reference sequence).

This clonotype was seen ten or more times. The DNA of the CDR3 is TGTGCCAGCAGCTTTGGAGAAAGAGAGACCCAGTACTTC. This encodes CASSFGERETQYF. This chain joins TRBV9 and TRBJ2-5; D gene ambiguous. The CDR3 sequence is 13 residues long. V was trimmed by 4 bases and J by 4 bases, leaving 11 bases between them. CDR1 is SGDLS and CDR2 is YYNGEE in the germline V gene.

J is TRBJ1-5 and V is TRBV20-1; TRBD1 matches at 7 bases. Germline V CDR1 and CDR2: DFQATT, SNEGSKA (reference sequence). This CDR3 contains 15 residues. The V gene end was trimmed by 6 bases and the J gene end by 3 bases; junction bases not matched to a gene: 11. The CDR3 region is CSAYRTGYYNQPQHF. DNA for the CDR3: TGCAGTGCCTACCGGACAGGTTATTACAATCAGCCCCAGCATTTT.

At least ten counts were recorded for this clonotype. The rearrangement joins TRBV6-1 to TRBJ2-5; D is ambiguous. Trimming removed 0 bases at V and 10 bases at J, with 9 bases between. The CDR3 is 12 amino acids. Germline V gives CDR1 MNHNS, CDR2 SASEGT. CDR3 amino acids: CASSEAWRGQYF. CDR3 in DNA: TGTGCCAGCAGTGAAGCATGGCGAGGCCAGTACTTC.

There are a few counts of this clonotype. This chain joins TRBV7-2 and TRBJ2-7, with 10 bases matching TRBD1. This CDR3 is built from 15 residues. With V trimmed by 4 bases and J by 3 bases, 6 bases remained unmatched. Germline loops: CDR1 SGHTA, CDR2 FQGNSA. Here the CDR3 DNA reads TGTGCCAGCAGCTCCCGGACAGGGGGGGTCTACGAGCAGTACTTC. Protein sequence: CASSSRTGGVYEQYF. The full variable domain, with the rest looked up from reference TRBV7-2 and TRBJ2-7, is GAGVSQSPSNKVTEKGKDVELRCDPISGHTALYWYRQSLGQGLEFLIYFQGNSAPDKSGLPSDRFSAERTGGSVSTLTIQRTQQEDSAVYLCASSSRTGGVYEQYFGPGTRLTVT.

This clonotype has ten or more counts. This chain links TRBV25-1 with TRBJ2-3, with 7 bases identical to TRBD2. The CDR3 is 16 residues long. Losses at the gene ends were 3 bases for V and 4 bases for J; bases not matched to a gene: 10. CDR1 MGHDK and CDR2 SYGVNS come from the germline V gene. The CDR3 DNA reads TGTGCCAGCAGTGACCCCTCGAAGGGGAGGGCAGATACGCAGTATTTT. Translating it yields CASSDPSKGRADTQYF.

V usage is TRBV29-1 and J usage is TRBJ2-3; 10 positions match TRBD2. Germline V gene lookup returns CDR1 SQVTM and CDR2 ANQGSEA. The V and J ends lost 4 bases and 4 bases, in that order; junction bases with no gene match: 5. The CDR3 is 14 amino acids. CDR3 nucleotides: TGCAGCGTTGTTAGGCTAGCGGGGGCAGATACGCAGTATTTT. Its protein product is CSVVRLAGADTQYF.

This clonotype was found many times. V usage is TRBV5-1 and J usage is TRBJ2-2; 12 positions match TRBD1. J gave up 7 bases and V 3 bases, and 7 bases lay outside the gene matches. This CDR3 contains 16 residues. The V gene's germline CDR1 is SGHRS and CDR2 YFSETQ. CDR3 DNA: TGCGCCAGCAGCTGGCCGGGACAGGGGGCCAGCGGGGAGCTGTTTTTT. Amino acids: CASSWPGQGASGELFF.

The chain recombines TRBV28 with TRBJ1-5; D uncertain. This CDR3 region has 12 residues. Germline V gene lookup returns CDR1 MDHEN and CDR2 SYDVKM. V lost 7 bases and J 5 bases, leaving 9 bases between the germline ends. The CDR3 sequence is CASTEVDQPQHF. CDR3 DNA: TGTGCCAGCACCGAGGTCGATCAGCCCCAGCATTTT. The variable domain in full, with the rest retrieved from reference TRBV28 and TRBJ1-5, is DVKVTQSSRYLVKRTGEKVFLECVQDMDHENMFWYRQDPGLGLRLIYFSYDVKMKEKGDIPEGYSVSREKKERFSLILESASTNQTSMYLCASTEVDQPQHFGDGTRLSIL.

The chain employs TRBV24-1 and TRBJ1-5, with D tentatively TRBD1 (6 bases). Germline CDR1 reads KGHDR; CDR2 reads SFDVKD. V lost 3 bases to trimming and J lost 2 bases, with 7 bases between them. The CDR3 runs to 14 residues. CDR3 bases: TGTGCCACCAGTGATGCAGGGGGCAATCAGCCCCAGCATTTT. As protein: CATSDAGGNQPQHF.

This chain uses TRBV6-5 with TRBJ2-3, with D unclear. The V and J ends lost 5 bases and 2 bases respectively, with 8 bases between them. Germline lookup yields CDR1 MNHEY and CDR2 SVGAGI. The CDR3 is 13 amino acids. The chain's CDR3 is CASSTRPTDTQYF. DNA for the CDR3: TGTGCCAGCAGTACCCGACCCACAGATACGCAGTATTTT.

This clonotype was counted only a few times. The genes are TRBV29-1 and TRBJ2-1; 8 nucleotides align to TRBD1. J was trimmed by 5 bases and V by 7 bases; bases with no gene match: 7. CDR3 length: 13 amino acids. Germline-derived CDR1 and CDR2 are SQVTM and ANQGSEA. The CDR3 loop reads CSAMDRADNEQFF. Here the CDR3 DNA reads TGCAGCGCCATGGACAGGGCGGACAATGAGCAGTTCTTC.

The sample holds many counts of this clonotype. The V call is TRBV18, the J call TRBJ2-2; D may be TRBD1 (5 bases). CDR1 and CDR2 (germline): KGHSH, LQKENI. This CDR3 has 16 residues. V was clipped by 3 bases and J by 1 base, with 12 bases between them. The CDR3 DNA reads TGTGCCAGCTCACCGATCAGCAGGGTGAACACCGGGGAGCTGTTTTTT. Residues: CASSPISRVNTGELFF.

This clonotype was detected a few times. The rearrangement links TRBV29-1 to TRBJ1-2; the D gene is possibly TRBD1 (5 bases). Looked up from germline, CDR1 is SQVTM and CDR2 is ANQGSEA. Deletions cut 2 bases from V and 4 bases from J, with 14 bases between. The CDR3 has 14 amino acids. CDR3 in DNA: TGCAGCGTTGAAAAGTCTCAGGGTAGCTATGGCTACACCTTC. Protein: CSVEKSQGSYGYTF.

This rearrangement joins TRBV10-1 to TRBJ2-1; D assignment may be TRBD1 or TRBD2 (5 bases each). V lost 3 bases and J 9 bases, leaving 18 bases between the germline ends. The CDR3 spans 15 residues. Germline CDR1 is WNHNN and CDR2 is SYGVQD (reference sequence). The CDR3 protein is CASSDSGSPGGEQFF. DNA of the CDR3: TGCGCCAGCAGTGACTCGGGATCCCCTGGGGGTGAGCAGTTCTTC.

The rearrangement links TRBV4-2 to TRBJ1-1; D remains unclear. V dropped 3 bases and J dropped 9 bases, with 20 bases sitting between them. CDR3 length: 15 residues. The germline V gene has CDR1 LGHNA and CDR2 YNFKEQ. The CDR3, as DNA: TGTGCCAGCAGCCAGGAAGAGTGGAGCATAGGGAAAGCTTTCTTT. It translates to CASSQEEWSIGKAFF.

The CDR3 region has the DNA TGTGCCAGCAGCTTAGCCTTCGACTACGAGCAGTACTTC. This gives the protein CASSLAFDYEQYF. V is TRBV11-2 and J is TRBJ2-7; D is unresolved. The CDR3 consists of 13 residues. Germline V gene lookup returns CDR1 SGHAT and CDR2 FQNNGV. The V and J ends lost 1 base and 3 bases respectively, with 7 bases between them. The full variable domain, with the rest looked up from reference TRBV11-2 and TRBJ2-7, is EAGVAQSPRYKIIEKRQSVAFWCNPISGHATLYWYQQILGQGPKLLIQFQNNGVVDDSQLPKDRFSAERLKGVDSTLKIQPAKLEDSAVYLCASSLAFDYEQYFGPGTRLTVT.

This clonotype was seen a few times. This chain connects TRBV4-2 to TRBJ2-3; D is perhaps TRBD2 (7 bases). The germline gives CDR1 LGHNA, CDR2 YNFKEQ. The V gene lost 4 bases and the J gene lost 3 bases, with 17 bases spanning the gap. CDR3 length equals 16 residues. The DNA for the CDR3 is TGTGCCAGCAGCCCTCAAGGGGGGGGTAATACAGATACGCAGTATTTT. Residues: CASSPQGGGNTDTQYF.

Regarding this clonotype: This may arise from a read error, as a much more abundant clone is one base away. V usage is TRBV28 and J usage is TRBJ2-3; D may be TRBD2 (6 bases). CDR1 is MDHEN, CDR2 SYDVKM, per germline. This CDR3 is built from 14 residues. Trimming removed 1 base at V and 3 bases at J, with 8 bases between. The CDR3 DNA is TGTGCCAGCAGTTTATTCGGGACTACAGATACGCAGTATTTT. Amino acid sequence: CASSLFGTTDTQYF.

The rearrangement links TRBV20-1 to TRBJ2-3, with 8 nucleotides matching TRBD2. The CDR3 covers 15 residues. Germline CDR1 is DFQATT and CDR2 is SNEGSKA (reference sequence). V trimming: 5 bases; J trimming: 2 bases; junction bases outside the gene matches: 9. The CDR3 sequence: CSAFPSGYFTDTQYF. The CDR3 DNA sequence: TGCAGTGCTTTTCCTAGCGGGTACTTCACAGATACGCAGTATTTT.

This clonotype was counted only a few times. The chain joins TRBV10-3 to TRBJ1-1; possible D gene TRBD1, 6 bases. The V end was cut by 5 bases, the J end by 0 bases, with 10 bases between. From germline, CDR1 is ENHRY and CDR2 SYGVKD. The CDR3 has 14 amino acids. The CDR3 DNA sequence: TGTGCCATCAGTAAAGGGGGGGTGAACACTGAAGCTTTCTTT. Encoded protein: CAISKGGVNTEAFF.

This clonotype was recorded once. The chain has TRBV20-1 and TRBJ2-7; D unclear. Germline CDR1 reads DFQATT; CDR2 reads SNEGSKA (reference sequence). The CDR3 length is 13 residues. Trimming shortened V by 1 base and J by 4 bases, and 11 bases separated the two germline ends. The DNA of the CDR3 is TGCAGTGCTAGAGGACGGAACCTATACGAGCAGTACTTC. It specifies CSARGRNLYEQYF.

This chain uses TRBV20-1 with TRBJ2-1, with a possible D match to TRBD2 (5 bases). Trimming removed 6 bases from V and 10 bases from J, with 13 bases in between. CDR3 length equals 11 residues. From germline, CDR1 is DFQATT and CDR2 SNEGSKA (reference sequence). CDR3 DNA sequence: TGCAGTGCCCTCAGAGGAGGAGAGCAGTTCTTC. This sequence encodes CSALRGGEQFF.

Many counts were recorded for this clonotype. This chain links TRBV29-1 with TRBJ2-3; no clear D gene. Germline V gives CDR1 SQVTM, CDR2 ANQGSEA. The CDR3 contains 15 residues. V was clipped by 5 bases and J by 1 base, with 16 bases between them. CDR3 bases: TGCAGCGTTCCCTCCCTCTTTGGGGGCACAGATACGCAGTATTTT. Its translation is CSVPSLFGGTDTQYF.